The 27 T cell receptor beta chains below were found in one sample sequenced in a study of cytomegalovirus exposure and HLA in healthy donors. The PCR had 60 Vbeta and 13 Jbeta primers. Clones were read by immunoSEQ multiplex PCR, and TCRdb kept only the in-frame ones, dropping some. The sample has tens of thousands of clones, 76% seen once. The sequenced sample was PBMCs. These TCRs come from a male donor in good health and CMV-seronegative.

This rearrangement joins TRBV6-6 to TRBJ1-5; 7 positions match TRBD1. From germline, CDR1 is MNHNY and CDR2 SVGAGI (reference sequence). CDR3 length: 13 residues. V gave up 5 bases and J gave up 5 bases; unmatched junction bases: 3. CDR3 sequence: CASSKTGYQPQHF. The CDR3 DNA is TGTGCCAGCAGTAAGACAGGGTATCAGCCCCAGCATTTT.

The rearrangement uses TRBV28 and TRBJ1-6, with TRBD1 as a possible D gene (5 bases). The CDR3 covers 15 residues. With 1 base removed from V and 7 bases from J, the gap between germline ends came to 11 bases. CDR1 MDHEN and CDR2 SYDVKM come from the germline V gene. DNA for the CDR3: TGTGCCAGCAGTTTATTGGAGGGGAGGAATTCACCCCTCCACTTT. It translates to CASSLLEGRNSPLHF.

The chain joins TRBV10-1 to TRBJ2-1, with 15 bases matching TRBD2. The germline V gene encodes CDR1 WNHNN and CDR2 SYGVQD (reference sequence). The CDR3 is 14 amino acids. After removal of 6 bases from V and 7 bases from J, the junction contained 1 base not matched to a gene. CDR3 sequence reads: CASSGTSGRNEQFF. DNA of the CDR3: TGCGCCAGCAGCGGGACTAGCGGGAGGAATGAGCAGTTCTTC.

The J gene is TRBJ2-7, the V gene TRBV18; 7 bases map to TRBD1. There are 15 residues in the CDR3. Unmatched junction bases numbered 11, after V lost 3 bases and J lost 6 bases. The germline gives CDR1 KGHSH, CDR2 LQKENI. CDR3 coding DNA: TGTGCCAGCTCACCCGGGACAGTGGTCCCCATCGAGCAGTACTTC. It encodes CASSPGTVVPIEQYF. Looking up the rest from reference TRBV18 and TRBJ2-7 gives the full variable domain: NAGVMQNPRHLVRRRGQEARLRCSPMKGHSHVYWYRQLPEEGLKFMVYLQKENIIDESGMPKERFSAEFPKEGPSILRIQQVVRGDSAAYFCASSPGTVVPIEQYFGPGTRLTVT.

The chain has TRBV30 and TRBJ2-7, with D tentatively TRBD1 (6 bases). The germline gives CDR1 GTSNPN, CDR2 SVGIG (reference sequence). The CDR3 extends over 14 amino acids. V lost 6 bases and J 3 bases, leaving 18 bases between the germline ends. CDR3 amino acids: CACPLGGINYEQYF. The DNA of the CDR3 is TGTGCCTGCCCCCTAGGGGGAATCAACTACGAGCAGTACTTC.

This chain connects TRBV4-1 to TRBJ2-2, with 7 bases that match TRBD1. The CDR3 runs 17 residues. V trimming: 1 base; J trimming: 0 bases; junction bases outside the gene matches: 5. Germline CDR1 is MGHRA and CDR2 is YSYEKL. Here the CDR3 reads CASSQGTGAPNTGELFF. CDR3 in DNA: TGCGCCAGCAGCCAAGGGACAGGAGCCCCGAACACCGGGGAGCTGTTTTTT.

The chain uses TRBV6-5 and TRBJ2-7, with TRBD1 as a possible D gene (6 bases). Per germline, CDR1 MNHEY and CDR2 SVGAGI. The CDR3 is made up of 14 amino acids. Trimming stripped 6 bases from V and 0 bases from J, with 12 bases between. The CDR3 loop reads CASSRTASSYEQYF. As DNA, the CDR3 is TGTGCCAGCAGCCGGACAGCAAGCTCCTACGAGCAGTACTTC.

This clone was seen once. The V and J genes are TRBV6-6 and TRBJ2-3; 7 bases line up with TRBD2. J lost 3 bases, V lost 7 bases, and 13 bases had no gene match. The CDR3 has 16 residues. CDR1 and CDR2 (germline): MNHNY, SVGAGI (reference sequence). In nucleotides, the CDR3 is TGTGCCAGCACCCCCCGCGCCCTAGCGGCGACAGATACGCAGTATTTT. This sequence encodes CASTPRALAATDTQYF.

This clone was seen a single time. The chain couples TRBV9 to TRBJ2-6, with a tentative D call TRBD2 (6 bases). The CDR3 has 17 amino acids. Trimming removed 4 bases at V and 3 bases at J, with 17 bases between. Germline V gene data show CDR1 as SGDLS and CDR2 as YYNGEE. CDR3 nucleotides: TGTGCCAGCAGCTCCCGAACGGGGACTGGTGGGGCCAACGTCCTGACTTTC. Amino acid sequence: CASSSRTGTGGANVLTF.

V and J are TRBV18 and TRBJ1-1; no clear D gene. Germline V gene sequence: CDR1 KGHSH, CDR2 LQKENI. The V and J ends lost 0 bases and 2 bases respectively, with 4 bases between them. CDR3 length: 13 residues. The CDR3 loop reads CASSPPLNTEAFF. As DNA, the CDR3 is TGTGCCAGCTCACCACCACTTAACACTGAAGCTTTCTTT. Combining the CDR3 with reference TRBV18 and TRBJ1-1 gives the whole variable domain NAGVMQNPRHLVRRRGQEARLRCSPMKGHSHVYWYRQLPEEGLKFMVYLQKENIIDESGMPKERFSAEFPKEGPSILRIQQVVRGDSAAYFCASSPPLNTEAFFGQGTRLTVV.

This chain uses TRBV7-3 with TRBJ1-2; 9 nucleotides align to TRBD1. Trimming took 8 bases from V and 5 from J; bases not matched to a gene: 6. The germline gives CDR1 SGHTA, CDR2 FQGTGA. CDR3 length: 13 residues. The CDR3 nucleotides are TGTGCCAGCGGCTCAGGACAGGGGTATGGCTACACCTTC. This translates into CASGSGQGYGYTF. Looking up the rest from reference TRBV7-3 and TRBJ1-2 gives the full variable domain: GAGVSQTPSNKVTEKGKYVELRCDPISGHTALYWYRQSLGQGPEFLIYFQGTGAADDSGLPNDRFFAVRPEGSVSTLKIQRTERGDSAVYLCASGSGQGYGYTFGSGTRLTVV.

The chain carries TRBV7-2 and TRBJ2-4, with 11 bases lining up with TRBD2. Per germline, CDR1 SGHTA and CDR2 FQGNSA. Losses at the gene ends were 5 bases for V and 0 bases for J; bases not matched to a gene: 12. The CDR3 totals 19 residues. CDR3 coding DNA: TGTGCCAGCAGCCCTCATGAACTAGCGGGAGTGGGAGCCAAAAACATTCAGTACTTC. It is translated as CASSPHELAGVGAKNIQYF.

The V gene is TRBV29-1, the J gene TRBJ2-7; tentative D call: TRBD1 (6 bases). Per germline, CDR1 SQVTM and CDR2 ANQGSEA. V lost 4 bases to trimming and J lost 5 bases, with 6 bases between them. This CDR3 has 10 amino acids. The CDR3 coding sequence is TGCAGCGTTGGACAGGACGAGCAGTACTTC. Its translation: CSVGQDEQYF.

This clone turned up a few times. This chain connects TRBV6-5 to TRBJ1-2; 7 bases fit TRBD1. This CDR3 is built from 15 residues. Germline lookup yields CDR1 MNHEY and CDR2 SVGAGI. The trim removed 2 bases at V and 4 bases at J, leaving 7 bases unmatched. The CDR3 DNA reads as TGTGCCAGCAGTTACCGGCCCAACAGGGGCTATGGCTACACCTTC. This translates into CASSYRPNRGYGYTF.

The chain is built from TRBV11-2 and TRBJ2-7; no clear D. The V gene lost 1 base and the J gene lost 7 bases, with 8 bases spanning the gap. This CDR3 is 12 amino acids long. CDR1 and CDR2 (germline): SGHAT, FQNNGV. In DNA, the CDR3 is TGTGCCAGCAGCTTAGTAAAATTGGAGCAGTACTTC. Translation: CASSLVKLEQYF.

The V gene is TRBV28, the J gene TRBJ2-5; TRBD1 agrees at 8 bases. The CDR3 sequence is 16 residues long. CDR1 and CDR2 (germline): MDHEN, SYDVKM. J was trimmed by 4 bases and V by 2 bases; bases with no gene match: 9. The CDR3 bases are TGTGCCAGCAGTTTACTAGGACAGGGCACGGGAGAGACCCAGTACTTC. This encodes CASSLLGQGTGETQYF.

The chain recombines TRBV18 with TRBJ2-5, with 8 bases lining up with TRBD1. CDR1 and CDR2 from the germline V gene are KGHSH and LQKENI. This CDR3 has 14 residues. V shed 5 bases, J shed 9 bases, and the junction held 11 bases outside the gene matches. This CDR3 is CASSSPRTGFAQYF. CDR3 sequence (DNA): TGTGCCAGCTCATCCCCCCGGACAGGGTTTGCCCAGTACTTC. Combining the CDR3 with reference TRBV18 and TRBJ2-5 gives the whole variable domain NAGVMQNPRHLVRRRGQEARLRCSPMKGHSHVYWYRQLPEEGLKFMVYLQKENIIDESGMPKERFSAEFPKEGPSILRIQQVVRGDSAAYFCASSSPRTGFAQYFGPGTRLLVL.

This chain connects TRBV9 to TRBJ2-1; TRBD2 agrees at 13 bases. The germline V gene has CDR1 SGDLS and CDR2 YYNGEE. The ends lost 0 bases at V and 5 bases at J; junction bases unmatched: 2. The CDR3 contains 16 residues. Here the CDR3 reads CASSVDGTSGDNEQFF. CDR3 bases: TGTGCCAGCAGCGTAGATGGGACTAGCGGGGACAATGAGCAGTTCTTC.

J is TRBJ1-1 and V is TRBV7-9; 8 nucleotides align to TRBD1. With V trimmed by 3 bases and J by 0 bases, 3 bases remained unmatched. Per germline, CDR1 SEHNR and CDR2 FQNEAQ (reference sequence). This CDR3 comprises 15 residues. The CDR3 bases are TGTGCCAGCAGCTTGGGGACAGGTATGAACACTGAAGCTTTCTTT. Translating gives CASSLGTGMNTEAFF. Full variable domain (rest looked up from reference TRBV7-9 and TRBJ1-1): DTGVSQNPRHKITKRGQNVTFRCDPISEHNRLYWYRQTLGQGPEFLTYFQNEAQLEKSRLLSDRFSAERPKGSFSTLEIQRTEQGDSAMYLCASSLGTGMNTEAFFGQGTRLTVV.

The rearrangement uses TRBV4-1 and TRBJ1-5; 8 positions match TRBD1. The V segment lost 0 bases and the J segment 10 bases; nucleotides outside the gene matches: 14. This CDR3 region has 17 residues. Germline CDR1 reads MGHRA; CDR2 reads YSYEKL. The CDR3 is CASSQDPTGGLWSPQHF. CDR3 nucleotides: TGCGCCAGCAGCCAAGATCCAACAGGGGGGCTTTGGTCTCCCCAGCATTTT.

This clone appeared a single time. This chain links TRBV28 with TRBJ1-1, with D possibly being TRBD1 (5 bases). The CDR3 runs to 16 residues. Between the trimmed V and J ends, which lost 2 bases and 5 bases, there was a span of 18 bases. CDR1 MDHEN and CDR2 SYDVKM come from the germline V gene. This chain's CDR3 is CASSLPIFDRQTEAFF. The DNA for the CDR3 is TGTGCCAGCAGTTTACCCATATTCGACAGACAGACTGAAGCTTTCTTT.

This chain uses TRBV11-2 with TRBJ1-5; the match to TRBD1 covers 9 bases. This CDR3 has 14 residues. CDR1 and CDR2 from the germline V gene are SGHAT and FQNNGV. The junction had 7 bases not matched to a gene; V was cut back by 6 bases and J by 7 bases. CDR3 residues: CASSTSGTGQPQHF. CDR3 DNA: TGTGCCAGCAGTACCTCCGGGACAGGGCAGCCCCAGCATTTT.

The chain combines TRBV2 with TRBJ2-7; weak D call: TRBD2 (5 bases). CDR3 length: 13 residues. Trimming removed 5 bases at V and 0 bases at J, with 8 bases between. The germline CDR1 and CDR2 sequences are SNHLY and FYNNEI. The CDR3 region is CASSYRDSYEQYF. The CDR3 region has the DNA TGTGCCAGCAGTTACCGGGACTCCTACGAGCAGTACTTC.

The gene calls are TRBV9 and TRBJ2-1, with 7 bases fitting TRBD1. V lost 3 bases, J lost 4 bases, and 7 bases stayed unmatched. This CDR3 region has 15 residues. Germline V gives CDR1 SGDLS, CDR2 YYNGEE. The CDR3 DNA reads TGTGCCAGCAGCGAATCCGGGACAGTTTACAATGAGCAGTTCTTC. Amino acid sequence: CASSESGTVYNEQFF.

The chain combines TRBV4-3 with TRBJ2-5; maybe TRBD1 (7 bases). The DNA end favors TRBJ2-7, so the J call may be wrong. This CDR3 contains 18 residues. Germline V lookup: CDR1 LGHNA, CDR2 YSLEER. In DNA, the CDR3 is TGCGCCAGCAGCCAAGATCGGCAGGGGGGCACTATTTCCTACGAGCAGTACTTC. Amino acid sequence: CASSQDRQGGTISYEQYF.

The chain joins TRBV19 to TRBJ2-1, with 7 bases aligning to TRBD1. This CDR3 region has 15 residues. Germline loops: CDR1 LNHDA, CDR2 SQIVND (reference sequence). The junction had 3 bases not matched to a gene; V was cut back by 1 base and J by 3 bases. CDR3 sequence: CASSIAGGNYNEQFF. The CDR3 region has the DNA TGTGCCAGTAGTATAGCAGGGGGTAACTACAATGAGCAGTTCTTC.

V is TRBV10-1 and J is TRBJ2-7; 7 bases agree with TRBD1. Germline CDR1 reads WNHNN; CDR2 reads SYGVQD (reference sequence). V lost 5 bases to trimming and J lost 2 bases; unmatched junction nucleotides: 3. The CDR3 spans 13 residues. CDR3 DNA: TGCGCCAGCAGTACCGGGACAGCCTACGAGCAGTACTTC. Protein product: CASSTGTAYEQYF.